Shown below are 5 T cell receptor beta chains from a single sample sequenced in a study of cytomegalovirus exposure and HLA in healthy donors. Repertoires were generated with immunoSEQ multiplex PCR, while TCRdb's copy carries only in-frame clones and drops some. This table has over 100,000 clones, 85% to 90% appearing once. Sequencing was performed on PBMCs. The receptors were sampled from a woman between 18 and 29 years old in good health and CMV-seronegative.

The chain combines TRBV14 with TRBJ1-1; D might be TRBD1 (5 bases). The V gene's germline CDR1 is SGHDN and CDR2 FVKESK. V shed 6 bases and J shed 3 bases, with 8 bases lying between them. This CDR3 has 12 amino acids. As DNA, the CDR3 is TGTGCCAGCAGAGCAGGGTACACTGAAGCTTTCTTT. This sequence encodes CASRAGYTEAFF.

The chain is built from TRBV19 and TRBJ2-1; 7 nucleotides match TRBD2. V dropped 3 bases and J dropped 5; count of bases not matched to a gene: 7. The CDR3 runs to 15 residues. Germline loops: CDR1 LNHDA, CDR2 SQIVND (reference sequence). CDR3 in amino acids: CASSIAAGYHNEQFF. CDR3 nucleotides: TGTGCCAGTAGTATTGCAGCGGGATATCACAATGAGCAGTTCTTC.

The chain is built from TRBV7-2 and TRBJ1-1; 11 positions match TRBD1. CDR1 SGHTA and CDR2 FQGNSA come from the germline V gene. The CDR3 is made up of 18 amino acids. The trim removed 1 base at V and 1 base at J, leaving 8 bases unmatched. The CDR3 loop reads CASSLGGRTGGANTEAFF. Here the CDR3 DNA reads TGTGCCAGCAGCTTAGGGGGACGGACAGGGGGCGCGAACACTGAAGCTTTCTTT.

This clone showed up just a few times. The chain has TRBV16 and TRBJ2-7; TRBD2 matches at 7 bases. The CDR3 is 15 amino acids. Per germline, CDR1 KGHSY and CDR2 FQNENV. Trimming took 0 bases from V and 5 from J; bases not matched to a gene: 7. The CDR3 sequence is CASSQSGLGQNEQYF. In DNA, the CDR3 is TGTGCCAGCAGCCAATCAGGACTAGGACAAAACGAGCAGTACTTC.

V is TRBV5-1 and J is TRBJ2-2; tentatively, D is TRBD1 (6 bases). CDR3 size: 14 residues. Germline V gene sequence: CDR1 SGHRS, CDR2 YFSETQ. Trimming took 1 base from V and 6 from J, leaving 10 bases between them. In DNA, the CDR3 is TGCGCCAGCAGCTTGAACAGGGATTCCGGGGAGCTGTTTTTT. Translation: CASSLNRDSGELFF. Variable domain in full (rest from reference TRBV5-1 and TRBJ2-2): KAGVTQTPRYLIKTRGQQVTLSCSPISGHRSVSWYQQTPGQGLQFLFEYFSETQRNKGNFPGRFSGRQFSNSRSEMNVSTLELGDSALYLCASSLNRDSGELFFGEGSRLTVL.